The following is a T cell receptor beta chain sequence with its context. This receptor's antigen is unknown. No base quality information exists; no much larger clone differs at one position. The record originates from a study of blood T cell repertoires in COVID-19 (dated by TCRdb to 2018 to 2021). The study in broad terms: ImmuneRACE Cohort 3 recovered participants were defined by two consecutive negative NP/OP PCR tests, healthcare professional clearance, or symptom resolution. Collaborator samples came from the United States, Italy and Spain and covered acute and convalescent phases of COVID-19. The prospective study material was composed of cDNA or gDNA derived from T cells, B-cell-depleted T cells, or PBMCs. Deeply sampled blood TCRbeta repertoires from subjects exposed to, actively infected with, or recovered from COVID-19 were included in the dataset. The repertoires were released in a freely available public database intended as a resource for research on the immune response to SARS-CoV-2. The samples were drawn from two sources: the first 160 participants of the ongoing ImmuneRACE study, and over 1,000 subjects contributed by 6 global collaborators. Sample metadata almost always included a de-identified subject ID, COVID-19 status, age in years and sex. Where available, HLA class I and class II types were obtained from metadata supplied by the sample provider rather than from assay-based typing.

In the prospective study, participants were roughly 18 to 100 years old, resided in 24 geographic areas of the United States, and were enrolled through a virtual design. In the prospective study, cohorts were assigned on the basis of participant-reported clinical history obtained from a screening survey and a study questionnaire. In the prospective study, whole blood, serum and a nasopharyngeal or oropharyngeal swab were collected from each participant by mobile phlebotomists. Additional blood draws and questionnaires over an approximately two-month period could optionally be provided by prospective study participants. Before DNA extraction, blood samples from the prospective study were shipped at room temperature or frozen. TCRbeta CDR3 regions were amplified from genomic DNA using the immunoSEQ Assay, a bias-controlled multiplex PCR. The authors processed their data as follows. The number of nucleated cells in each sample was estimated by amplification of reference gene primers within the assay. To quantify the absolute abundance of each unique TCRbeta CDR3 rearrangement, sequence reads were collapsed and filtered. For each sample, productive Simpson clonality was calculated by taking the square root of Simpson's diversity index across productive rearrangements. TCRdb retrieved this table from immuneACCESS and kept in-frame rearrangements only. Not all clones are present; in checked studies, unresolved V genes account for under half, and no reason is known for the remainder. V, J and clone size reflect that table, while D and trimming were determined from the DNA. This sample gives hundreds of thousands of clones in total; about 89% of them show up just once. The top ten constitute roughly 2% of the sample.

Summary of the overall study and its limitations: The amount of clinical and demographic metadata varied by source and participant and was provided uncurated.

Its CDR3 holds 18 amino acids, cysteine through phenylalanine. The only DNA kept is the CDR3, 54 bases in frame from the first base. Based on the germline V gene, the CDR1 and CDR2 sequences are SGHRS and YFSETQ. V is trimmed back by 1 base and J by 4 bases, and the junction contains 12 bases that no gene match accounts for. Rearrangement joined TRBV5-1 to TRBJ2-5; TRBD2 fits 11 bases in the junction. The sample taken for sequencing was PBMCs or T cells enriched from blood (not recorded which). The origin of this receptor is a middle-aged man in a cohort exposed to, infected with or recovered from COVID-19 (not recorded which). The nucleotide sequence is TGCGCCAGCAGCTTGTTTATGGTAGCGGGAGGGCCGGGAGAGACCCAGTACTTC. This sequence encodes CASSLFMVAGGPGETQYF.